This entry lists 24 T cell receptor beta chains sequenced from one sample in a study of tissue T cells after allogeneic stem cell transplantation. Libraries were prepared by immunoSEQ multiplex PCR; TCRdb keeps only in-frame clonotypes and omits some of them. Found here are roughly 8,800 clones, roughly 56% of them singletons; the top ten hold under 20%. The material sequenced was tissue from the jejunum, taken at autopsy. The source is an older female donor with lung cancer.

This chain joins TRBV3-1 (or the pseudogene TRBV3-2) and TRBJ1-2, with a tentative D call TRBD1 (6 bases). Looked up from germline, CDR1 is LGHDT and CDR2 is YNNKEL (reference sequence). The CDR3 has 17 residues. V was trimmed by 1 base and J by 7 bases, leaving 22 bases between them. The CDR3 nucleotides are TGTGCCAGCAGCCAAGTCAAGAATGGGGGCCGGGTGGGTGGCTACACCTTC. Translating gives CASSQVKNGGRVGGYTF.

This clone is labeled as medium-sized (0.01 to 0.1%). The rearrangement links TRBV7-9 to TRBJ2-7, with D possibly called TRBD1 or TRBD2 (5 bases each). The length of the CDR3 is 14 residues. V was clipped by 4 bases and J by 6 bases, with 16 bases between them. CDR1 SEHNR and CDR2 FQNEAQ come from the germline V gene (reference sequence). The CDR3 nucleotides are TGTGCCAGCAGCTCCGGGACCACATTCCGCGAGCAGTACTTC. It specifies CASSSGTTFREQYF.

The chain is built from TRBV29-1 and TRBJ2-1; D assignment may be TRBD1 or TRBD2 (5 bases each). There are 12 residues in the CDR3. Between the trimmed V and J ends, which lost 7 bases and 3 bases, there was a span of 10 bases. Germline lookup yields CDR1 SQVTM and CDR2 ANQGSEA. The CDR3 DNA is TGCAGCGCCGGGGCAGGCTACAATGAGCAGTTCTTC. Protein: CSAGAGYNEQFF.

The chain employs TRBV18 and TRBJ1-1; the match to TRBD1 covers 7 bases. Per the germline V gene, CDR1 is KGHSH and CDR2 is LQKENI. V trimming: 2 bases; J trimming: 2 bases; junction bases outside the gene matches: 17. This CDR3 is built from 19 residues. The chain's CDR3 is CASSPLGLTGAVPNTEAFF. In DNA, the CDR3 is TGTGCCAGCTCACCATTGGGCTTAACAGGGGCCGTGCCAAACACTGAAGCTTTCTTT.

The rearrangement joins TRBV30 to TRBJ2-1; the D gene is possibly TRBD2 (7 bases). Germline CDR1 reads GTSNPN; CDR2 reads SVGIG (reference sequence). V gave up 4 bases and J gave up 9 bases, with 19 bases separating them. The CDR3 totals 14 residues. CDR3 protein: CAWKGGRASGEQFF. The CDR3 nucleotides read TGTGCCTGGAAGGGGGGGAGGGCCAGTGGTGAGCAGTTCTTC.

This chain uses TRBV12-5 with TRBJ1-5; D not resolved. V was pared by 1 base and J by 5 bases, with 3 bases between. The V gene's germline CDR1 is LGHNT and CDR2 FRNRAP. The CDR3 spans 12 residues. CDR3 in DNA: TGTGCTAGTGGTTTGGACTATCAGCCCCAGCATTTT. This translates into CASGLDYQPQHF.

This clone is medium-sized (0.01 to 0.1%). The chain joins TRBV7-2 to TRBJ1-6; D is undetermined. CDR3 length equals 13 residues. CDR1 is SGHTA and CDR2 is FQGNSA in the germline V gene. Trimming removed 4 bases from V and 11 bases from J, with 12 bases in between. CDR3 in amino acids: CASSSRLRPPLHF. CDR3 nucleotides: TGTGCCAGCAGCTCCCGACTTCGGCCACCCCTCCACTTT.

This clone was detected only a few times. J is TRBJ1-1 and V is TRBV11-2, with 7 bases lining up with TRBD1. This CDR3 region has 14 residues. Germline trimming cut 1 base from V and 5 bases from J; bases unmatched to any gene: 4. In germline, CDR1 is SGHAT, CDR2 FQNNGV. CDR3 sequence (DNA): TGTGCCAGCAGCTTAGGCCCGACAGGGACTGAAGCTTTCTTT. It yields the protein CASSLGPTGTEAFF.

This clone is medium-sized in the sample. The chain recombines TRBV5-1 with TRBJ2-7; D is unclear. V lost 3 bases and J 6 bases, leaving 10 bases between the germline ends. Germline CDR1 and CDR2: SGHRS and YFSETQ. The CDR3 runs to 12 residues. In nucleotides, the CDR3 is TGCGCCAGCAGCTCGGTTCGTGGCGAGCAGTACTTC. It yields the protein CASSSVRGEQYF.

The rearrangement joins TRBV23-1 to TRBJ1-5, with 7 bases identical to TRBD1. TRBV23-1 has ORF status, its function being uncertain. The V and J ends lost 7 bases and 1 base, in that order; junction bases with no gene match: 4. The CDR3 runs 14 residues. CDR3 protein: CASMPGGSNQPQHF. The CDR3 bases are TGCGCCAGCATGCCAGGGGGGAGCAATCAGCCCCAGCATTTT.

J is TRBJ1-3 and V is TRBV4-3; TRBD1 matches 7 bases. V trimming: 0 bases; J trimming: 2 bases; junction bases outside the gene matches: 4. CDR1 and CDR2 (germline): LGHNA, YSLEER. CDR3 length equals 16 residues. This CDR3 reads CASSQEIRGAGNTIYF. Written as DNA, the CDR3 is TGCGCCAGCAGCCAAGAAATCAGGGGGGCTGGAAACACCATATATTTT.

Notes on this clone: Relative to the germline gene, one junction end is altered; a read error may explain this. The CDR3 sequence: CAWTEGGNYGYAF. CDR3 DNA sequence: TGTGCCTGGACCGAAGGAGGGAACTATGGCTACGCCTTC. The rearrangement links TRBV30 to TRBJ1-2; the D is unclear. From germline, CDR1 is GTSNPN and CDR2 SVGIG (reference sequence). The CDR3 extends over 13 amino acids.

The chain combines TRBV4-2 with TRBJ1-2; TRBD1 matches at 12 bases. The V and J ends lost 0 bases and 4 bases, in that order; junction bases with no gene match: 6. The CDR3 has 17 amino acids. Germline CDR1 LGHNA, CDR2 YNFKEQ. This CDR3 reads CASSQDYRDRGPYGYTF. CDR3 bases: TGTGCCAGCAGCCAAGATTATCGGGACAGGGGGCCCTATGGCTACACCTTC.

The chain couples TRBV3-1 (or the pseudogene TRBV3-2) to TRBJ2-7; D gene unclear. V dropped 0 bases and J dropped 4 bases, with 10 bases sitting between them. The CDR3 spans 14 residues. In germline, CDR1 is LGHDT, CDR2 YNNKEL (reference sequence). The CDR3 DNA sequence: TGTGCCAGCAGCCAAGATGGGCCTATATACGAGCAGTACTTC. This gives the protein CASSQDGPIYEQYF.

The rearrangement joins TRBV7-9 to TRBJ2-5, with a possible D match to TRBD2 (6 bases). The CDR3 runs to 15 residues. V dropped 3 bases and J dropped 0 bases, with 11 bases sitting between them. Germline V CDR1 and CDR2: SEHNR, FQNEAQ (reference sequence). The CDR3 DNA is TGTGCCAGCAGCTTCGGGGGATCGTACCAAGAGACCCAGTACTTC. Its translation: CASSFGGSYQETQYF. The variable domain in full, completed from reference TRBV7-9 and TRBJ2-5, reads DTGVSQNPRHKITKRGQNVTFRCDPISEHNRLYWYRQTLGQGPEFLTYFQNEAQLEKSRLLSDRFSAERPKGSFSTLEIQRTEQGDSAMYLCASSFGGSYQETQYFGPGTRLLVL.

By share, this clone counts as medium-sized. The CDR3 is CASSFSPRASGELFF. In DNA, the CDR3 is TGTGCCAGCAGTTTCTCACCGCGCGCCTCCGGGGAGCTGTTTTTT. V usage is TRBV27 and J usage is TRBJ2-2; D unresolved. With 3 bases removed from V and 6 bases from J, the gap between germline ends came to 14 bases. From germline, CDR1 is MNHEY and CDR2 SMNVEV (reference sequence). CDR3 length equals 15 residues.

This clone was seen a handful of times. The chain joins TRBV14 to TRBJ2-7; 8 bases align to TRBD2. This CDR3 is built from 14 residues. Looked up from germline, CDR1 is SGHDN and CDR2 is FVKESK. The J segment lost 5 bases and the V segment lost 6 bases, leaving 9 bases of the junction unmatched. The CDR3 coding sequence is TGTGCCAGCAGAACCAGCGGGAGCGTCGACGAGCAGTACTTC. Translation gives CASRTSGSVDEQYF.

The J gene is TRBJ1-4, the V gene TRBV6-5; the match to TRBD1 covers 8 bases. The CDR3 consists of 14 residues. V lost 6 bases, J lost 5 bases, and 5 bases stayed unmatched. The germline gives CDR1 MNHEY, CDR2 SVGAGI. The CDR3 protein is CASRLQGGNEKLFF. The CDR3 DNA sequence: TGTGCCAGCAGGTTACAGGGGGGAAATGAAAAACTGTTTTTT.

CDR3 nucleotides: TGTGCCTGGAGTAGCGACAGGGTGGGCAATCAGCCCCAGCATTTT. Encoded protein: CAWSSDRVGNQPQHF. The rearrangement uses TRBV30 and TRBJ1-5, with 7 bases lining up with TRBD1. V trimming: 2 bases; J trimming: 2 bases; junction bases outside the gene matches: 6. The length of the CDR3 is 15 residues. Germline V CDR1 and CDR2: GTSNPN, SVGIG (reference sequence).

This clone appeared a few times. J is TRBJ2-7 and V is TRBV7-2, with D tentatively TRBD2 (6 bases). Germline V gene sequence: CDR1 SGHTA, CDR2 FQGNSA. CDR3 size: 14 residues. Trimming removed 4 bases at V and 2 bases at J, with 12 bases between. The CDR3 protein is CASSSTRSAYEQYF. For the CDR3, the DNA is TGTGCCAGCAGCTCGACTAGGTCGGCCTACGAGCAGTACTTC.

This clone is medium-sized within its sample. The gene calls are TRBV6-1 and TRBJ1-3; D call uncertain. Between the trimmed V and J ends, which lost 0 bases and 5 bases, there was a span of 14 bases. CDR3 length: 16 amino acids. From germline, CDR1 is MNHNS and CDR2 SASEGT. For the CDR3, the DNA is TGTGCCAGCAGTGAAGCGCTTGACAAAAGTCGAAACACCATATATTTT. This encodes CASSEALDKSRNTIYF.

By share of the sample, this clone is medium-sized (0.01 to 0.1%). CDR3 amino acids: CASSQDQSRTPYEQYF. CDR3 nucleotide sequence: TGTGCCAGCAGCCAAGATCAGTCCCGGACTCCCTACGAGCAGTACTTC. The chain combines TRBV4-2 with TRBJ2-7; D possibly corresponds to TRBD2 (5 bases). Per germline, CDR1 LGHNA and CDR2 YNFKEQ. This CDR3 contains 16 residues. The V gene lost 0 bases and the J gene lost 2 bases, with 14 bases spanning the gap.

The chain joins TRBV27 to TRBJ2-2; D not certain. The CDR3 runs to 16 residues. The V end was cut by 5 bases, the J end by 1 base, with 14 bases between. Germline V gives CDR1 MNHEY, CDR2 SMNVEV (reference sequence). The CDR3 region has the DNA TGTGCCAGCAGTACACGGCCTACCCAGAACACCGGGGAGCTGTTTTTT. The encoded protein is CASSTRPTQNTGELFF.

This clone was recorded a few times. V is TRBV19 and J is TRBJ2-7; the D gene is possibly TRBD2 (6 bases). The CDR3 is made up of 14 amino acids. The germline V gene encodes CDR1 LNHDA and CDR2 SQIVND (reference sequence). V dropped 3 bases and J dropped 6 bases, with 15 bases sitting between them. CDR3 sequence: CASSIPGSFAEQYF. CDR3 bases: TGTGCCAGTAGTATCCCCGGGAGCTTCGCCGAGCAGTACTTC.